Described below is a single T cell receptor beta chain sequence and its context. These data come from a study of blood T cell repertoires in COVID-19. Across the study: Italy, Spain and the United States were the sources of the convalescent and acute COVID-19 samples. PBMCs, B-cell-depleted T cells, or T cells were the source of the cDNA or gDNA that made up the material.

CDR3 length: 15 amino acids. V was pared by 5 bases and J by 3 bases, with 16 bases between. Germline assignment: CDR1 SGHTA and CDR2 FQGTGA. The authors' processing: Quantification of nucleated cells was approximated via reference gene primer amplification. The repertoire was sequenced with immunoSEQ multiplex PCR; TCRdb's copy has only in-frame clones and lacks some. The D gene and trimming were derived from the DNA, and the V and J assignments and clone size from that table. The table has some 68,000 clones, roughly 87% seen once. Patients of the Seattle cohort, enrolled during active infection, were followed longitudinally.

Sequencing input: peripheral blood. The receptor comes from a man in his fifties with COVID-19, enrolled during active disease. The chain is built from TRBV7-3 and TRBJ2-5; possible D gene TRBD1, 6 bases. The CDR3 DNA reads as TGTGCCAGCAGCAGAACCGGGACAAATAAAGAGACCCAGTACTTC. As protein: CASSRTGTNKETQYF.